Below, one T cell receptor beta chain is given with its context. Trimming left V 0 bases short and J 2 bases short, with 9 bases between. Germline V gene sequence: CDR1 SGHDT, CDR2 YYEEEE. The CDR3 sequence is 15 residues long. Both previously described methods and listed TCR primers were employed to make bulk TCR libraries. TCRdb reanalysed the PCR reads using MiXCR and keeps one entry per CDR3 protein. The data show fewer than 350,000 distinct CDR3 sequences, about a quarter seen once. This record belongs to a study of molecular identifiers for immune sequencing clone quantification. Investigators produced naive CD8 libraries from 20,000 to 1,000,000 sorted cells, drawing on 10%, 30% or 50% RNA. When naive CD8 T cells were sorted, they were gated as CD8+CD4-CCR7+CD45RA+.

The chain uses TRBV5-6 and TRBJ1-5; the D is unclear. The sequencing input was naive CD8+ T cells from blood, with Jurkat cell RNA spiked in. The subset was: FACS-sorted CD8+CD4-CCR7+CD45RA+ naive T cells. The TCR was taken from a human donor in good health. Some libraries in this study had Jurkat cell RNA spiked in. The CDR3 DNA follows: TGTGCCAGCAGCTTGGCGGGTATGGGCAATCAGCCCCAGCATTTT. Amino acids: CASSLAGMGNQPQHF.